A selection of T cell receptor beta chains follows, all from one sample in a study of shared clonotypes between healthy human individuals. The assay was immunoSEQ multiplex PCR, and TCRdb's table has in-frame clones only and misses some. The sample records around 1.9 million clones, around 93% being singletons. The source material was naive CD8+ T cells from PBMCs. The receptors were sampled from a man between 18 and 35 years old in good health. Some clones in this sample may be carry-over from other donors' samples. Each CDR3 is given without its conserved first and last residue. The order of the fields is V gene, J gene, CDR3 protein.

v_gene: TRBV7-9
j_gene: TRBJ2-1
CDR3aa: AGSTGESLNEQF

v_gene: TRBV5-1
j_gene: TRBJ2-1
CDR3aa: ASSVGTWGNDEQF

v_gene: TRBV15
j_gene: TRBJ1-3
CDR3aa: ATSSGGTPGNTIY

v_gene: TRBV29-1
j_gene: TRBJ2-1
CDR3aa: SATTGGGYNEQF

v_gene: TRBV19
j_gene: TRBJ1-2
CDR3aa: ASSIVEESYGYT

v_gene: TRBV5-4
j_gene: TRBJ2-1
CDR3aa: ASSGEREGRARYSYNEQF

v_gene: TRBV27
j_gene: TRBJ2-1
CDR3aa: ASSLTPASSNEQF

v_gene: TRBV6-4
j_gene: TRBJ2-3
CDR3aa: ASRTTGGSTDTQY

v_gene: TRBV15
j_gene: TRBJ2-2
CDR3aa: ATSRDPRGGDGELF

v_gene: TRBV28
j_gene: TRBJ2-3
CDR3aa: ASSFPRQGAGADTQY

v_gene: TRBV28
j_gene: TRBJ2-7
CDR3aa: ASSSGREESHEQY

v_gene: TRBV28
j_gene: TRBJ2-2
CDR3aa: ASSLRFDYGGELF

v_gene: TRBV5-6
j_gene: TRBJ1-1
CDR3aa: ASSPGTLNTEAF

v_gene: TRBV19
j_gene: TRBJ1-5
CDR3aa: ASSGIRDVGSNQPQH

v_gene: TRBV7-9
j_gene: TRBJ2-7
CDR3aa: ASSDTRDPYEQY

v_gene: TRBV28
j_gene: TRBJ2-7
CDR3aa: ASSFPSGSQY

v_gene: TRBV11-2
j_gene: TRBJ2-7
CDR3aa: ASSLQGFVSLSYEQY

v_gene: TRBV7-2
j_gene: TRBJ2-3
CDR3aa: ASSLVILAGGSDTQY

v_gene: TRBV28
j_gene: TRBJ2-3
CDR3aa: ASSYPLMSSGNTDTQY

v_gene: TRBV28
j_gene: TRBJ2-6
CDR3aa: ASSYLGLAGANVLT

v_gene: TRBV7-9
j_gene: TRBJ2-7
CDR3aa: ASSPTRGLHSYEQY

v_gene: TRBV28
j_gene: TRBJ2-1
CDR3aa: ASSLFRNEQF

v_gene: TRBV27
j_gene: TRBJ2-7
CDR3aa: ASSLVLAGPYEQY

v_gene: TRBV7-8
j_gene: TRBJ1-5
CDR3aa: ASTRDSSSNQPQH

v_gene: TRBV27
j_gene: TRBJ1-6
CDR3aa: ASRNRDSPLH